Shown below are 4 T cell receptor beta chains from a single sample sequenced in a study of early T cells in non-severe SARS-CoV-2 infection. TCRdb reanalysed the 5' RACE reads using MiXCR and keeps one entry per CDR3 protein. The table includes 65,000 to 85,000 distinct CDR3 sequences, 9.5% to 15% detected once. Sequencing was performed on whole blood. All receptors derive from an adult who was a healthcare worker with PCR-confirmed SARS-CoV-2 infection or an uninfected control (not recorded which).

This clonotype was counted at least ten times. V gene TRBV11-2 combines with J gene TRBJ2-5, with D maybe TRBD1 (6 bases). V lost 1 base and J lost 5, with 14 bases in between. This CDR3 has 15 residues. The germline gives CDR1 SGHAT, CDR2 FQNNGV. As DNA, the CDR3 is TGTGCCAGCAGCTTAGGGTTTACAGGGAAGGAGACCCAGTACTTC. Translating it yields CASSLGFTGKETQYF.

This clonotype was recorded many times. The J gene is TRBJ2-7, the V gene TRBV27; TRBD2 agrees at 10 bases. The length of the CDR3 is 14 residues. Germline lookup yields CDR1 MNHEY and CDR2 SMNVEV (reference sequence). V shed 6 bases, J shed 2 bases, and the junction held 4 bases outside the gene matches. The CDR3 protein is CASSPGTSAYEQYF. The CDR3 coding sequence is TGTGCCAGCAGCCCCGGGACTAGCGCCTACGAGCAGTACTTC.

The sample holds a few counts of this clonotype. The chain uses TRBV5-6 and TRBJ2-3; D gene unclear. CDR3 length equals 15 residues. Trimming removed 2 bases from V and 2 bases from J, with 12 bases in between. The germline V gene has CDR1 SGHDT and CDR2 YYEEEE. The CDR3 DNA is TGTGCCAGCAGCTTCCTCAGTCAGGCCACAGATACGCAGTATTTT. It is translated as CASSFLSQATDTQYF.

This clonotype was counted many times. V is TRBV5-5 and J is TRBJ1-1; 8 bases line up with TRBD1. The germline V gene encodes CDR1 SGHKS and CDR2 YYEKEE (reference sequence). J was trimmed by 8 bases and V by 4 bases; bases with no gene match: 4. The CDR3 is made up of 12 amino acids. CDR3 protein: CASSMDRAEAFF. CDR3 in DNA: TGTGCCAGCAGCATGGACAGGGCCGAAGCTTTCTTT.